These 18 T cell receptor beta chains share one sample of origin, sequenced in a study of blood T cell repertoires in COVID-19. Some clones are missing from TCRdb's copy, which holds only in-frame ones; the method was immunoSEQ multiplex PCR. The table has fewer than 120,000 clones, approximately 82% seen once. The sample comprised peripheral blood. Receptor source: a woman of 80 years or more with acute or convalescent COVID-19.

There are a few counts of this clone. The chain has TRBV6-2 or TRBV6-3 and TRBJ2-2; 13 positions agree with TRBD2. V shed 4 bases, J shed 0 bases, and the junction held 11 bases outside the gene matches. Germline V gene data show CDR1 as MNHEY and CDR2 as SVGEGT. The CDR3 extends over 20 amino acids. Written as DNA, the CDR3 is TGTGCCAGCAGTTCTCGGACCGGGACTAGCGGGACCCCGAACACCGGGGAGCTGTTTTTT. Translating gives CASSSRTGTSGTPNTGELFF.

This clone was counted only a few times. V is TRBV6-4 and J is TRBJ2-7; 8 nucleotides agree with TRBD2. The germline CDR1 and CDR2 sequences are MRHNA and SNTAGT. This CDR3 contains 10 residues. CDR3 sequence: CSGGGHEQYF. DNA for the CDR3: TGTTCCGGGGGGGGGCACGAGCAGTACTTC.

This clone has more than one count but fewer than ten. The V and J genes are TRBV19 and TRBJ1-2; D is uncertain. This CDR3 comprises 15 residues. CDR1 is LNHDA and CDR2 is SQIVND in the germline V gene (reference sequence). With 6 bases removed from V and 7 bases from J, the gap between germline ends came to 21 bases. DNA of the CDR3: TGTGCCAGTAGGGAGGGTTATATAAATAAGGGTGGCTACACCTTC. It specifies CASREGYINKGGYTF.

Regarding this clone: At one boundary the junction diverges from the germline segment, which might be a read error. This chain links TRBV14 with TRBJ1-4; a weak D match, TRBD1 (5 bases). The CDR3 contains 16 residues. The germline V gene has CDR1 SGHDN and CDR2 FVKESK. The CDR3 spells CNPTGRAIATNEKLFF. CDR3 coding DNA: TGCAACCCTACTGGCAGGGCAATTGCAACTAATGAAAAACTGTTTTTT. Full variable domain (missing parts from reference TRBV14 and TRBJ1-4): EAGVTQFPSHSVIEKGQTVTLRCDPISGHDNLYWYRRVMGKEIKFLLHFVKESKQDESGMPNNRFLAERTGGTYSTLKVQPAELEDSGVYFCNPTGRAIATNEKLFFGSGTQLSVL.

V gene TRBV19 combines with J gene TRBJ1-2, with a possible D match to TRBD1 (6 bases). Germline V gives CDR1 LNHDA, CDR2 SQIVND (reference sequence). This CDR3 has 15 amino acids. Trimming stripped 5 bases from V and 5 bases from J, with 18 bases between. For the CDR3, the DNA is TGTGCCAGTAGTTCCGGTTCAGGGGCCTCATATGGCTACACCTTC. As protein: CASSSGSGASYGYTF.

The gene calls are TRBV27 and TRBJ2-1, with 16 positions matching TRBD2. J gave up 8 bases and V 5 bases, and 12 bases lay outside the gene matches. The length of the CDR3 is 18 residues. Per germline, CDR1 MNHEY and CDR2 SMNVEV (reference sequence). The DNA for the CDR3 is TGTGCCAGCAGTCCCTACCCGGGACTAGCGGGAGGGCCCCATGAGCAGTTCTTC. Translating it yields CASSPYPGLAGGPHEQFF.

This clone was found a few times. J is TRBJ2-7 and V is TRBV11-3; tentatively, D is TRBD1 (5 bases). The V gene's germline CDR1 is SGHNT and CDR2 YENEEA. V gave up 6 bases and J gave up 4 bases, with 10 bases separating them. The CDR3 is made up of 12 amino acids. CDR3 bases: TGTGCCAGCAGTCGCTCAGGGTACGAGCAGTACTTC. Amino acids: CASSRSGYEQYF.

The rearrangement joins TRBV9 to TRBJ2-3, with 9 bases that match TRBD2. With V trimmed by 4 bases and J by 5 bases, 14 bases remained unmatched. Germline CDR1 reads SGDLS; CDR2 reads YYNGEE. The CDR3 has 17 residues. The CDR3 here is CASSPWPAGGPGDTQYF. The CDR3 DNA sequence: TGTGCCAGCAGCCCCTGGCCAGCGGGGGGACCCGGAGATACGCAGTATTTT.

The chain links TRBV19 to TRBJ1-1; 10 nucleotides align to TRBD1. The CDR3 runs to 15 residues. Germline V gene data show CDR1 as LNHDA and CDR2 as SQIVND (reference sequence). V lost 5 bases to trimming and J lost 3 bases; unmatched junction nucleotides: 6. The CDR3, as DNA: TGTGCCAGTAGTCTCAAGGACAGGGGGGACACTGAAGCTTTCTTT. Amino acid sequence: CASSLKDRGDTEAFF.

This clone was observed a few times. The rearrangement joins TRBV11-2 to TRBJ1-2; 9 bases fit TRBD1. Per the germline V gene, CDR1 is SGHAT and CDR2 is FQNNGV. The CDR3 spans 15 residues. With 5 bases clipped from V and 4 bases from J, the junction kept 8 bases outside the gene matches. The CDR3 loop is CASSLGQGFIYGYTF. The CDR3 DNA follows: TGTGCCAGCAGCCTGGGACAGGGTTTTATCTATGGCTACACCTTC.

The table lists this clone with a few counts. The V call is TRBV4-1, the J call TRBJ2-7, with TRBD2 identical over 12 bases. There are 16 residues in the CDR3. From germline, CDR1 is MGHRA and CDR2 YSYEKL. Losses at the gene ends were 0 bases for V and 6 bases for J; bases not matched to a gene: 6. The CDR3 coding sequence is TGCGCCAGCAGCCAAGATCTAGCGGGGGGGCGTCGCGAGCAGTACTTC. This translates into CASSQDLAGGRREQYF.

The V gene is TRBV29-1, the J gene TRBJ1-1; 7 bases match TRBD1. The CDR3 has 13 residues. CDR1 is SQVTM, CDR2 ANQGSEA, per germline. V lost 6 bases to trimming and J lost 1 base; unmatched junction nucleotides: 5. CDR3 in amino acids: CSVGQTQNTEAFF. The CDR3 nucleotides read TGCAGCGTGGGACAGACCCAGAACACTGAAGCTTTCTTT.

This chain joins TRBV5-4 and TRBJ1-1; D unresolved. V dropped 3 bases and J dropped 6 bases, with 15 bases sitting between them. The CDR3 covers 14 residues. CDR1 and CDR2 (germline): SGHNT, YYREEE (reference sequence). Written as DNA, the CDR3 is TGTGCCAGCAGCTCGCTCGGGGTAACGCCTGAAGCTTTCTTT. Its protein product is CASSSLGVTPEAFF.

In DNA form, the CDR3 reads TGTGCCAGCTCGTTCGGACAGGGATCTCTATATGGCTACACCTTC. This codes for CASSFGQGSLYGYTF. This chain joins TRBV18 and TRBJ1-2; 8 bases map to TRBD1. Trimming took 6 bases from V and 5 from J; bases not matched to a gene: 11. In germline, CDR1 is KGHSH, CDR2 LQKENI. The CDR3 loop spans 15 amino acids.

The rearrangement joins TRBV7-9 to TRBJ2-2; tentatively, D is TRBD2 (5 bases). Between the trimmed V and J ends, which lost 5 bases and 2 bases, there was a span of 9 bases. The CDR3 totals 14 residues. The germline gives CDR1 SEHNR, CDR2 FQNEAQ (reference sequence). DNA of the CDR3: TGTGCCAGCAGCGTCGGACTCAACACCGGGGAGCTGTTTTTT. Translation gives CASSVGLNTGELFF.

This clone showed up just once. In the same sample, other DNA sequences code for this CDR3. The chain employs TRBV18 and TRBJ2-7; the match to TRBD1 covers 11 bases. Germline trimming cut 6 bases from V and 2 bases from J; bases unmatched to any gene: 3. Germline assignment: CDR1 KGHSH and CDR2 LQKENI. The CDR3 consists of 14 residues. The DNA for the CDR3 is TGTGCCAGCTCTTCGGGACAGGGGGCCTACGAGCAGTACTTC. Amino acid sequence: CASSSGQGAYEQYF.

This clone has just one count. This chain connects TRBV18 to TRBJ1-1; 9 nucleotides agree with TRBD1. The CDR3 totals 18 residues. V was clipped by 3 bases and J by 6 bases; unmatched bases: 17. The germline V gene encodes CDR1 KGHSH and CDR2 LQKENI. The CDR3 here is CASSPRPGQGSFSAEAFF. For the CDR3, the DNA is TGTGCCAGCTCACCTCGACCGGGACAGGGCTCTTTTAGCGCTGAAGCTTTCTTT. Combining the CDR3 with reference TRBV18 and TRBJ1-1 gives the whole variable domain NAGVMQNPRHLVRRRGQEARLRCSPMKGHSHVYWYRQLPEEGLKFMVYLQKENIIDESGMPKERFSAEFPKEGPSILRIQQVVRGDSAAYFCASSPRPGQGSFSAEAFFGQGTRLTVV.

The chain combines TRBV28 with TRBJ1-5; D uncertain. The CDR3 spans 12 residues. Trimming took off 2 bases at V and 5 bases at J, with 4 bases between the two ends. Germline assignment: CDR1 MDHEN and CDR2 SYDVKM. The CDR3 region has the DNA TGTGCCAGCAGTTTAGAGTATCAGCCCCAGCATTTT. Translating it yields CASSLEYQPQHF.